This entry lists 20 T cell receptor beta chains sequenced from one sample in a study of response to subunit inactivated influenza vaccine. TCRdb ran MiXCR on the RT-PCR reads and lists one entry per CDR3 protein. The data show roughly 760,000 distinct CDR3 sequences, with 21% seen just once and roughly a tenth held by the top ten. The starting material was PBMCs from blood, obtained approximately 5 days after vaccination. Source of these receptors: a man in his fifties who received an inactivated influenza vaccine.

The chain couples TRBV7-6 to TRBJ2-7, with D possibly TRBD2 on 6 matching bases. The CDR3 contains 11 residues. The V and J ends lost 5 bases and 7 bases respectively, with 9 bases between them. Germline V CDR1 and CDR2: SGHVS, FNYEAQ. Here the CDR3 DNA reads TGTGCCAGCAGCCCCGGGAGAGAGCAGTACTTC. Translated: CASSPGREQYF. The full variable domain, rest sourced from reference TRBV7-6 and TRBJ2-7, is GAGVSQSPRYKVTKRGQDVALRCDPISGHVSLYWYRQALGQGPEFLTYFNYEAQQDKSGLPNDRFSAERPEGSISTLTIQRTEQRDSAMYRCASSPGREQYFGPGTRLTVT.

This rearrangement joins TRBV7-9 to TRBJ2-7, with TRBD1 identical over 8 bases. The CDR3 has 16 residues. Germline CDR1 reads SEHNR; CDR2 reads FQNEAQ (reference sequence). V dropped 3 bases and J dropped 2; count of bases not matched to a gene: 9. The CDR3 region has the DNA TGTGCCAGCAGCTTCAGACTACAGGGGGAGACCTACGAGCAGTACTTC. Its protein product is CASSFRLQGETYEQYF.

This clonotype was counted only a few times. The CDR3 sequence: CASSYSGPAGPPGDTQYF. The CDR3 coding sequence is TGTGCCAGCAGTTACTCGGGGCCAGCGGGGCCCCCTGGAGATACGCAGTATTTT. The chain combines TRBV6-5 with TRBJ2-3; 7 bases map to TRBD2. This CDR3 region has 18 residues. Germline CDR1 MNHEY, CDR2 SVGAGI. V trimming: 0 bases; J trimming: 5 bases; junction bases outside the gene matches: 14.

The rearrangement uses TRBV20-1 and TRBJ2-7; 9 nucleotides line up with TRBD1. CDR1 is DFQATT and CDR2 is SNEGSKA in the germline V gene (reference sequence). Germline trimming cut 1 base from V and 2 bases from J; bases unmatched to any gene: 6. This CDR3 contains 15 residues. CDR3 protein: CSARGTGAFTYEQYF. The CDR3 DNA reads TGCAGTGCTAGAGGGACAGGGGCCTTCACCTACGAGCAGTACTTC.

This chain uses TRBV5-5 with TRBJ1-1; possibly TRBD1 for D (6 bases). Germline lookup yields CDR1 SGHKS and CDR2 YYEKEE (reference sequence). V shed 6 bases and J shed 4 bases, with 13 bases lying between them. The CDR3 spans 13 residues. The CDR3 region is CASTTGGPTEAFF. CDR3 in DNA: TGTGCCAGCACCACGGGGGGCCCCACTGAAGCTTTCTTT. Using reference TRBV5-5 and TRBJ1-1 for the parts outside the CDR3, the full variable domain is DAGVTQSPTHLIKTRGQQVTLRCSPISGHKSVSWYQQVLGQGPQFIFQYYEKEERGRGNFPDRFSARQFPNYSSELNVNALLLGDSALYLCASTTGGPTEAFFGQGTRLTVV.

This clonotype was seen a handful of times. This chain connects TRBV24-1 to TRBJ2-1; 7 nucleotides line up with TRBD2. In germline, CDR1 is KGHDR, CDR2 SFDVKD. This CDR3 is 14 amino acids long. Losses at the gene ends were 9 bases for V and 8 bases for J; bases not matched to a gene: 12. CDR3 bases: TGTGCCACCGGGGCCAGGGAGGGCCTCCATGAGCAGTTCTTC. This encodes CATGAREGLHEQFF.

V usage is TRBV16 and J usage is TRBJ2-1; D not certain. The V gene lost 5 bases and the J gene lost 7 bases, with 18 bases spanning the gap. CDR1 is KGHSY, CDR2 FQNENV, per germline. This CDR3 is 15 amino acids long. The CDR3: CASSDPGRDWNEQFF. Here the CDR3 DNA reads TGTGCCAGCAGCGACCCGGGTAGAGATTGGAATGAGCAGTTCTTC.

The CDR3 DNA sequence: TGCGCCAGCAGCCAGGAGACAGGGGTGGAGACCCAGTACTTC. This translates into CASSQETGVETQYF. The chain has TRBV4-3 and TRBJ2-5, with TRBD1 matching over 8 bases. Trimming cost V 3 bases and J 5 bases; bases outside gene matches: 5. Germline CDR1 LGHNA, CDR2 YSLEER. The CDR3 totals 14 residues.

For the CDR3, the DNA is TGCAGTGCTAGGAGGCAGGGCCCGAACACTGAAGCTTTCTTT. This translates into CSARRQGPNTEAFF. V and J are TRBV20-1 and TRBJ1-1; tentatively, D is TRBD1 (5 bases). With 3 bases removed from V and 1 base from J, the gap between germline ends came to 12 bases. The germline gives CDR1 DFQATT, CDR2 SNEGSKA (reference sequence). The CDR3 totals 14 residues.

This chain links TRBV4-2 with TRBJ2-1; TRBD2 aligns across 7 bases. CDR3 size: 14 residues. From germline, CDR1 is LGHNA and CDR2 YNFKEQ. V lost 4 bases and J lost 9; bases outside the gene matches: 9. DNA for the CDR3: TGTGCCAGCAGCCTGACCCGCGGGGGAGGTGAGCAGTTCTTC. Amino acids: CASSLTRGGGEQFF.

This clonotype was observed a handful of times. This chain connects TRBV4-1 to TRBJ2-5, with a tentative D call TRBD1 (6 bases). V shed 3 bases and J shed 4 bases, with 18 bases lying between them. The CDR3 is 16 residues long. Germline V gene lookup returns CDR1 MGHRA and CDR2 YSYEKL. This chain's CDR3 is CASSHDLQGNRETQYF. The CDR3 nucleotides read TGCGCCAGCAGCCACGATTTGCAGGGGAATCGAGAGACCCAGTACTTC.

A remark on this clonotype: Compared with germline, one end of the junction differs, possibly owing to a read error. The chain links TRBV7-9 to TRBJ2-1; D gene ambiguous. Looked up from germline, CDR1 is SEHNR and CDR2 is FQNEAQ (reference sequence). This CDR3 has 17 amino acids. This CDR3 is CASSGSLTESSYNDQFF. The CDR3 region has the DNA TGTGCCAGCAGCGGTTCCCTGACGGAGAGCTCCTACAATGACCAGTTCTTC.

This clonotype appeared a few times. This chain joins TRBV15 and TRBJ1-1; 11 bases fit TRBD1. The V segment lost 9 bases and the J segment 5 bases; nucleotides outside the gene matches: 5. Germline V gene data show CDR1 as LNHNV and CDR2 as YYDKDF (reference sequence). This CDR3 contains 13 residues. The CDR3 DNA reads TGTGCCACTGGACAGGGGGCACGGACTGAAGCTTTCTTT. Its translation is CATGQGARTEAFF.

The sample holds a few counts of this clonotype. This rearrangement joins TRBV7-2 to TRBJ2-3, with D tentatively TRBD2 (6 bases). V dropped 5 bases and J dropped 2 bases, with 17 bases sitting between them. The CDR3 covers 16 residues. From germline, CDR1 is SGHTA and CDR2 FQGNSA. The CDR3 DNA reads as TGTGCCAGCAGCGTTCAGGGAGGAACGCTCACAGATACGCAGTATTTT. Amino acids: CASSVQGGTLTDTQYF.

This clonotype was counted only a few times. The chain's CDR3 is CSVVNWDRFSGYTF. In nucleotides, the CDR3 is TGCAGCGTTGTGAATTGGGACAGGTTCTCTGGCTACACCTTC. This chain links TRBV29-1 with TRBJ1-2; 8 bases are a match to TRBD1. V was clipped by 4 bases and J by 7 bases; unmatched bases: 11. The CDR3 extends over 14 amino acids. Germline V CDR1 and CDR2: SQVTM, ANQGSEA.

This clonotype turned up a few times. This sequence joins TRBV20-1 and TRBJ1-1, with a possible D match to TRBD1 (6 bases). CDR1 is DFQATT and CDR2 is SNEGSKA in the germline V gene (reference sequence). The CDR3 length is 14 residues. The germline V and J ends were trimmed by 1 base and 3 bases, with 12 bases remaining between them. CDR3 sequence reads: CSARGWGADTEAFF. DNA of the CDR3: TGCAGTGCTAGAGGGTGGGGGGCCGACACTGAAGCTTTCTTT.

This chain joins TRBV29-1 and TRBJ2-1; D unclear. With 7 bases removed from V and 2 bases from J, the gap between germline ends came to 6 bases. Germline-derived CDR1 and CDR2 are SQVTM and ANQGSEA. The CDR3 consists of 11 residues. CDR3 in DNA: TGCAGCGCCTTTCCCTACAATGAGCAGTTCTTC. Its protein is CSAFPYNEQFF.

The V gene is TRBV6-1, the J gene TRBJ2-1; 10 bases map to TRBD2. V trimming: 5 bases; J trimming: 8 bases; junction bases outside the gene matches: 6. The CDR3 consists of 14 residues. Germline CDR1 is MNHNS and CDR2 is SASEGT. The CDR3 DNA is TGTGCCAGCAGTAGTAGCGGGGGGCCTTATGAGCAGTTCTTC. Amino acid sequence: CASSSSGGPYEQFF.

This clonotype was recorded a few times. The V gene is TRBV20-1, the J gene TRBJ2-6; D may be TRBD1 (6 bases). CDR3 size: 15 residues. Per germline, CDR1 DFQATT and CDR2 SNEGSKA (reference sequence). V gave up 4 bases and J gave up 0 bases, with 10 bases separating them. CDR3: CSANKGDSGANVLTF. DNA of the CDR3: TGCAGTGCTAACAAGGGGGACTCTGGGGCCAACGTCCTGACTTTC.

This clonotype has at least ten counts. The chain recombines TRBV6-2 or TRBV6-3 with TRBJ1-2; perhaps TRBD1 as D (5 bases). The germline V gene has CDR1 MNHEY and CDR2 SVGEGT. The CDR3 runs to 14 residues. The germline V and J ends were trimmed by 6 bases and 5 bases, with 16 bases remaining between them. The CDR3 nucleotides are TGTGCCAGCAGCAGACAAGGGACCCGTTATGGCTACACCTTC. The encoded protein is CASSRQGTRYGYTF.